This T cell receptor (beta chain) was sequenced during a study of control samples from healthy donors and cancer patients. Some clones are missing from TCRdb's copy, which holds only in-frame ones; the method was immunoSEQ multiplex PCR. The sample records about 84,000 clones, 70% to 85% being singletons. The receptor was derived from a man aged 55 to 69 with head and neck cancer. The sequencing input was PBMCs.

The CDR3 sequence is CASSERISRTEQFF. As DNA, the CDR3 is TGTGCCAGCAGTGAACGGATCTCCCGGACGGAGCAGTTCTTC. The chain couples TRBV6-1 to TRBJ2-1, with D unclear. Germline CDR1 MNHNS, CDR2 SASEGT. V was cut by 2 bases and J by 10 bases, with 15 bases left in between. CDR3 length: 14 residues.